The clone carrying this T cell receptor beta chain was observed a few times. Its target is not known. CDR3 regions of TCR beta were amplified from RNA transcripts. HTBI-primed RT-PCR formed the first round, and a multiplex PCR formed the second. TCRdb used MiXCR to reprocess the multiplex PCR reads, holding one entry per CDR3 protein. Of some 750,000 distinct CDR3 sequences in the sample, 40% were seen once. This sample stems from a study of Graves' ophthalmopathy and Graves' hyperthyroidism. Study-level results: The study's model predicted ophthalmopathy progression at over 55% sensitivity and approximately 72% specificity.

The germline CDR1 and CDR2 sequences are MGHDK and SYGVNS. This CDR3 has 15 amino acids. V was shortened by 5 bases and J by 1 base, with 11 bases between the two germline ends. Sequencing was done on a sample of peripheral blood. V is TRBV25-1 and J is TRBJ1-4; tentative D call: TRBD1 (5 bases). The TCR sequence derives from an adult man with Graves' ophthalmopathy. CDR3 loop: CASSPRQLTNEKLFF. CDR3 in DNA: TGTGCCAGCAGTCCCCGACAGTTAACTAATGAAAAACTGTTTTTT.